The subject of this entry is one T cell receptor beta chain. The repertoire was sequenced with immunoSEQ multiplex PCR; TCRdb's copy has only in-frame clones and lacks some. The sample lists 200,000 to 250,000 clones, about 94% seen once, with roughly 1.6% in the top ten. This sample stems from a study of control samples from healthy donors and cancer patients. The CDR3 extends over 14 amino acids. V was pared by 0 bases and J by 1 base, with 1 base of the junction left unmatched. Germline CDR1 GTSNPN, CDR2 SVGIG (reference sequence). Sequencing used blood. This sequence originates from a man aged 50 to 59 in good health. V gene TRBV30 combines with J gene TRBJ1-1, with 8 bases aligning to TRBD1. CDR3 coding DNA: TGTGCCTGGAGTGTACAGGGGGGGAACACTGAAGCTTTCTTT. Protein product: CAWSVQGGNTEAFF.